One sample yielded the 3 T cell receptor beta chains listed below, sequenced in a study of cytotoxic CD8 clonotypes in ibrutinib-treated CLL. Profiled with immunoSEQ multiplex PCR; TCRdb holds only in-frame clones, not every one. Altogether roughly 220,000 clones are present, 79% being singletons, with the ten largest covering 11%. The source material was PBMCs, sampled after 12 months of ibrutinib treatment. These TCRs come from a human donor with chronic lymphocytic leukemia.

The CDR3 nucleotides are TGCGCCAGCAGCTTAGTGGGTACCTACGAGCAGTACTTC. Translating gives CASSLVGTYEQYF. This chain links TRBV5-1 with TRBJ2-7; D ambiguous. Trimming cost V 2 bases and J 2 bases, with 8 bases left between them. CDR1 and CDR2 (germline): SGHRS, YFSETQ. The CDR3 is 13 residues long. Full variable domain (remainder filled in from reference TRBV5-1 and TRBJ2-7): KAGVTQTPRYLIKTRGQQVTLSCSPISGHRSVSWYQQTPGQGLQFLFEYFSETQRNKGNFPGRFSGRQFSNSRSEMNVSTLELGDSALYLCASSLVGTYEQYFGPGTRLTVT.

The J gene is TRBJ1-1, the V gene TRBV21-1; the D call of TRBD1 is as the table states it, not checked on the DNA. TRBV21-1 is classified as a pseudogene. This CDR3 region has 13 residues. CDR3 residues: CASRMAASTEAFF. The CDR3 bases are TGTGCCAGCAGGATGGCCGCCAGCACTGAAGCTTTCTTT.

On this clone: The junction departs from the called germline gene at one end, perhaps through a read error. The V gene is TRBV7-7, the J gene TRBJ2-1; possibly TRBD1 for D (6 bases). Germline lookup yields CDR1 SSHAT and CDR2 FNYEAQ (reference sequence). The CDR3 covers 13 residues. CDR3 nucleotide sequence: TGTGCTAGCAGTCCAGACAGGAACAATGAGCAGTTCTTC. It codes for CASSPDRNNEQFF.